This TCR beta chain appears in the sequencing data of a study of CD8+CD57+ T cells in acquired aplastic anemia. Overall study: The average for DNA from sorted CD4+ and CD8+ cells was 2.5 to 4 ug.

The V gene end was trimmed by 0 bases and the J gene end by 9 bases; junction bases not matched to a gene: 6. The CDR3 has 15 amino acids. From germline, CDR1 is KGHDR and CDR2 SFDVKD. Profiling of TCR beta VDJ combinations and CDR3 sequences used genomic DNA as template. Each CDR3 protein gets one entry after TCRdb re-called the reads with MiXCR. The sample consists of roughly 100,000 distinct CDR3 sequences, 55% to 70% of them appearing once. Previously, flow cytometry had revealed CD8+CD57+ cell expansion in the patients chosen for sequencing. The TCR was taken from a human donor with aplastic anemia. Sequencing used sorted CD4+, CD8+, or CD8+CD57+ T cells (not recorded which) from PBMCs. This chain uses TRBV24-1 with TRBJ2-1; 8 bases line up with TRBD1. CDR3 nucleotides: TGTGCCACCAGTGATTTGGAGACAGGGGATTTTGAGCAGTTCTTC. Its protein is CATSDLETGDFEQFF.